This T cell receptor (beta chain) was profiled in a study of T cell repertoires in cytomegalovirus infection (dated by TCRdb to the late 2010s). For the wider study: Alongside well-studied HLA-B-restricted epitopes, the peptide stimulations were aimed at recently identified HLA-C-restricted CMV epitopes, whose presentation resists viral immunomodulation. Donor HLA type was relevant to the analysis, as public TCR beta signatures indicated carriage of CMV infection together with the matching HLA type.

The sample holds a few counts of this clonotype. Its antigen is still unknown. The input lacks base qualities; no much larger clone sits a single base away. The sample's treatment or condition label, in plain terms: in vitro stimulation with specific CMV peptide epitopes to enrich CMV-specific T cells. Study-wide conclusions, independent of this receptor: In both this cohort and an independent roughly 330-donor cohort, the cumulative frequency of public TCR beta family members distinguished carriers of CMV infection plus the relevant HLA type. The ex vivo response was dominated by HLA-C-restricted CMV-specific TCR beta clonotypes, and the single most frequent clonotype in two of eight donors was supplied by these HLA-C-restricted clonotypes.

Trimming takes 1 base off V and 0 bases off J; junction bases not matched to a gene: 7. From cysteine to valine, the CDR3 is 17 amino acids long. Only the CDR3 portion is preserved as DNA: 51 bases, with reading frame beginning at the first base. The germline V gene supplies CDR1 SGHVS and CDR2 FQNEAQ. The sequencing machine was an Illumina HiSeq 1500. TCRdb itself trimmed the public reads at Q25 with fastp, ran MiXCR and retained productive beta chains. CDR3 protein duplicates are merged, each entry listing the most common genes and DNA. The sample data list 250,000 to 300,000 distinct CDR3 sequences, and under 25% of these were observed just once. In total, the top ten clones hold roughly 19% of the sample.

The chain joins TRBV7-8 to TRBJ2-7; TRBD2 aligns with 9 central bases. Sequences were derived from cultured PBMCs, sampled from culture after CMV antigen stimulation. The sequence was collected from a human donor in good health (CMV status not recorded). Some clones in this sample may be carry-over from other donors' samples. The CDR3: CASSLGRAGGPSYEQYV. Read as DNA, the sequence is TGTGCCAGCAGCTTAGGGAGGGCGGGAGGGCCCTCCTACGAGCAGTACGTC.